This TCR beta chain was documented in a study of early T cells in non-severe SARS-CoV-2 infection. Study as a whole: Sequencing input comprised bulk RNA from unsorted whole blood; chain pairing was not available. The study's findings and limits: VDJdb-based matching was biased toward anti-spike CD8 responses and missed private and CD4 specificities.

This clonotype was picked up a small number of times. The antigen is unknown. Attached unique molecular identifiers marked individual cDNA molecules. TCRdb recomputed calls from the 5' RACE reads with MiXCR, one row per CDR3 protein. The sample carries 65,000 to 85,000 distinct CDR3 sequences, about 13% recorded once. Sequencing was performed on whole blood. This clonotype was obtained from an adult who was a healthcare worker with PCR-confirmed SARS-CoV-2 infection or an uninfected control (not recorded which).

In DNA, the CDR3 is TGTGCCAGCTCCCCTGGCCGGTATAGCAATCAGCCCCAGCATTTT. This codes for CASSPGRYSNQPQHF. V and J are TRBV2 and TRBJ1-5; D ambiguous. V was trimmed by 8 bases and J by 0 bases, leaving 14 bases between them. Germline V gene sequence: CDR1 SNHLY, CDR2 FYNNEI. The CDR3 sequence is 15 residues long.